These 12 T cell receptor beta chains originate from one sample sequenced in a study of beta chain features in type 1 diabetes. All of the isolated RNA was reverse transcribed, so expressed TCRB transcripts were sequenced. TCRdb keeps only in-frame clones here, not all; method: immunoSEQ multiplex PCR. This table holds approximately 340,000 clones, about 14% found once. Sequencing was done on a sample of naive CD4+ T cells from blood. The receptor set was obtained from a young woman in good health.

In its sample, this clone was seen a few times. This CDR3 is CAWTYTSSYNEQFF. Written as DNA, the CDR3 is TGTGCCTGGACATATACGAGCTCCTACAATGAGCAGTTCTTC. The chain employs TRBV30 and TRBJ2-1; no clear D gene. V was clipped by 4 bases and J by 0 bases, with 10 bases between them. Germline CDR1 reads GTSNPN; CDR2 reads SVGIG (reference sequence). CDR3 size: 14 residues.

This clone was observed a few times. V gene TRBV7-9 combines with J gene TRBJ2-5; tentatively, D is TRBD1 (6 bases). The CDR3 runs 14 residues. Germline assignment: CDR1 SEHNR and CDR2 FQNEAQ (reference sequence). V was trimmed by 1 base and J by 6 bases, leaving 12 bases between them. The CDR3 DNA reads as TGTGCCAGCAGCTTAGGACAGGAGACGAAGACCCAGTACTTC. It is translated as CASSLGQETKTQYF.

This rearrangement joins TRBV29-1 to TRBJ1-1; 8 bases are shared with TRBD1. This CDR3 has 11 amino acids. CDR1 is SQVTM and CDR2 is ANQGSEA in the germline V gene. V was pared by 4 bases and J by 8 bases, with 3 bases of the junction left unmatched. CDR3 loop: CSVGRGREAFF. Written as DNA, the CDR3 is TGCAGCGTTGGCAGGGGGCGGGAAGCTTTCTTT. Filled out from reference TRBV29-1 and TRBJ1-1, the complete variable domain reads SAVISQKPSRDICQRGTSLTIQCQVDSQVTMMFWYRQQPGQSLTLIATANQGSEATYESGFVIDKFPISRPNLTFSTLTVSNMSPEDSSIYLCSVGRGREAFFGQGTRLTVV.

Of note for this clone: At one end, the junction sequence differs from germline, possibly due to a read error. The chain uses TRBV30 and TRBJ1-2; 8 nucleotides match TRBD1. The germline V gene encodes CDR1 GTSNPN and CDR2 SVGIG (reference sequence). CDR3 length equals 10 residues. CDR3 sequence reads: CAADRGRNAF. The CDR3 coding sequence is TGTGCTGCAGACAGGGGCCGTAACGCCTTC.

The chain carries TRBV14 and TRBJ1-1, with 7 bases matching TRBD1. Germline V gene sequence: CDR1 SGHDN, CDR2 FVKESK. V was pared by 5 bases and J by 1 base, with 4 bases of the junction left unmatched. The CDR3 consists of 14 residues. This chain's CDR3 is CASSISGGNTEAFF. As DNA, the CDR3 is TGTGCCAGCAGCATTTCAGGGGGGAACACTGAAGCTTTCTTT.

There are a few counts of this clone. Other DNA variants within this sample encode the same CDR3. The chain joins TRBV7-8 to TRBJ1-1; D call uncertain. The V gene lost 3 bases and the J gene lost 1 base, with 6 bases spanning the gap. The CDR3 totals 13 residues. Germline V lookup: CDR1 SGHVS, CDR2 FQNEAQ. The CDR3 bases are TGTGCCAGCAGCTTGGGCAGGAACACTGAAGCTTTCTTT. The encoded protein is CASSLGRNTEAFF.

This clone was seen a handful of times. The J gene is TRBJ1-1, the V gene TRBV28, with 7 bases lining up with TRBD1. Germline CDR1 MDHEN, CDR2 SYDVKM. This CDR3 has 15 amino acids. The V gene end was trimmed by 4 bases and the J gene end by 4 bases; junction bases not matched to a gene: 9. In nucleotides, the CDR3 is TGTGCCAGCAGTTCCCAGGGGGGTGTGGGCACTGAAGCTTTCTTT. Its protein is CASSSQGGVGTEAFF.

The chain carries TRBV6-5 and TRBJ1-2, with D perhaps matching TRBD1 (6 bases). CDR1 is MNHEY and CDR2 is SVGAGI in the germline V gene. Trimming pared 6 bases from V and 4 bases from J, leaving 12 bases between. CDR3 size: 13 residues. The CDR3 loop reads CASRRTGSYGYTF. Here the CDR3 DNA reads TGTGCCAGCAGGCGTACAGGGAGCTATGGCTACACCTTC.

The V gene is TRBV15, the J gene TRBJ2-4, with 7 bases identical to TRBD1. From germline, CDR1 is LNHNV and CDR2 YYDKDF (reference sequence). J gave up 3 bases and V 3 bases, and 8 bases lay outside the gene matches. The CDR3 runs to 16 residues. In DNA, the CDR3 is TGTGCCACCAGCAGCCTGGGACAGCACTACAAAAACATTCAGTACTTC. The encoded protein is CATSSLGQHYKNIQYF. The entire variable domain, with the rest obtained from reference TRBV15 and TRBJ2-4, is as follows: DAMVIQNPRYQVTQFGKPVTLSCSQTLNHNVMYWYQQKSSQAPKLLFHYYDKDFNNEADTPDNFQSRRPNTSFCFLDIRSPGLGDTAMYLCATSSLGQHYKNIQYFGAGTRLSVL.

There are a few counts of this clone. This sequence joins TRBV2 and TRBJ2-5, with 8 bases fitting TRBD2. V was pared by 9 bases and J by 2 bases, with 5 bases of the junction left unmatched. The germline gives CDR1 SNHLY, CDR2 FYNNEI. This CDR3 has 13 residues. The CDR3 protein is CARTTGGQETQYF. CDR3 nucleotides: TGTGCCAGGACGACGGGGGGGCAAGAGACCCAGTACTTC.

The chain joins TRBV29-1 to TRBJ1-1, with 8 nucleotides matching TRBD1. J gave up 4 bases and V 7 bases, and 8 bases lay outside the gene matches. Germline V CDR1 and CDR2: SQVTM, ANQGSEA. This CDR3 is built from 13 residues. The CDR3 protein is CSADRGRSTEAFF. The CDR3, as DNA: TGCAGCGCTGACAGGGGTAGGAGCACTGAAGCTTTCTTT.

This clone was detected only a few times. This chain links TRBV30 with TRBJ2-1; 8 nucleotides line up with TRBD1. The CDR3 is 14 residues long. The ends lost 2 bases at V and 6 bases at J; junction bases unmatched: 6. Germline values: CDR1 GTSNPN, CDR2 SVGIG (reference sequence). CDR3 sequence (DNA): TGTGCCTGGAGTCGGGGACAGGCAGTCAATGAGCAGTTCTTC. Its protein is CAWSRGQAVNEQFF.